Below are 22 T cell receptor beta chains sequenced from a single sample in a study of post-analysis software for immune sequencing data. Antigens for these TCRs are unknown. Prepared TCR beta cDNA libraries contained unique molecular identifiers. One entry per CDR3 protein, called by TCRdb with MiXCR from the PCR reads. Among about 810,000 distinct CDR3 sequences, approximately 53% were seen once, and the ten largest hold 4.6%. General observations from the study: Controls had lower frequencies than patients of roughly five TRBV segments, which included TRBV5-6, TRBV5-1 and TRBV20-1.

The sequenced material came from blood. The receptor set was obtained from a girl aged 10-17 years with multiple sclerosis.

Concerning this clonotype: Its ends do not fully match the called genes, so a read error is possible. The J gene is TRBJ1-1, the V gene TRBV6-5, with D uncertain. Germline V CDR1 and CDR2: MNHEY, SVGAGI. The CDR3 consists of 13 residues. DNA for the CDR3: TGTGCCAGCACTACAGCACTGAACGCTGAAGCTTTCTTT. Its protein product is CASTTALNAEAFF.

The V gene is TRBV28, the J gene TRBJ2-1; tentative D call: TRBD2 (6 bases). The CDR3 contains 18 residues. Per germline, CDR1 MDHEN and CDR2 SYDVKM. V was clipped by 1 base and J by 4 bases, with 20 bases between them. The CDR3 sequence is CASSLYPKAEGFYNEQFF. The DNA for the CDR3 is TGTGCCAGCAGTTTATATCCGAAGGCGGAGGGTTTTTACAATGAGCAGTTCTTC. The variable domain in full, with the rest retrieved from reference TRBV28 and TRBJ2-1, is DVKVTQSSRYLVKRTGEKVFLECVQDMDHENMFWYRQDPGLGLRLIYFSYDVKMKEKGDIPEGYSVSREKKERFSLILESASTNQTSMYLCASSLYPKAEGFYNEQFFGPGTRLTVL.

This clonotype was seen a few times. V gene TRBV12-3 or TRBV12-4 combines with J gene TRBJ2-7; 7 nucleotides agree with TRBD2. The CDR3 is 13 amino acids. Trimming took 6 bases from V and 2 from J; bases not matched to a gene: 4. The chain's CDR3 is CASSGGLPYEQYF. CDR3 bases: TGTGCCAGCAGCGGGGGGTTACCCTACGAGCAGTACTTC.

This chain joins TRBV7-2 and TRBJ1-5, with no clear D. Trimming took 5 bases from V and 6 from J, leaving 17 bases between them. Germline assignment: CDR1 SGHTA and CDR2 FQGNSA. CDR3 size: 15 residues. The CDR3 region has the DNA TGTGCCAGCAGCCCCGATGGGAGATACGGTCAGCCCCAGCATTTT. Translating gives CASSPDGRYGQPQHF.

DNA for the CDR3: TGTGCCAGCAGCTCGAGTGGGCGGGAAGAGACCCAGTACTTC. It translates to CASSSSGREETQYF. The chain has TRBV11-3 and TRBJ2-5; TRBD2 is a possible D gene (5 bases). The V end was cut by 4 bases, the J end by 3 bases, with 12 bases between. The length of the CDR3 is 14 residues. Germline loops: CDR1 SGHNT, CDR2 YENEEA. Together with reference TRBV11-3 and TRBJ2-5, the CDR3 gives the full variable domain: EAGVVQSPRYKIIEKKQPVAFWCNPISGHNTLYWYLQNLGQGPELLIRYENEEAVDDSQLPKDRFSAERLKGVDSTLKIQPAELGDSAVYLCASSSSGREETQYFGPGTRLLVL.

The chain recombines TRBV12-3 or TRBV12-4 with TRBJ1-2, with unresolved D. The CDR3 totals 13 residues. V lost 6 bases and J lost 1, with 9 bases in between. CDR3 in DNA: TGTGCCAGCAGGGCGGGCAGTAACTATGGCTACACCTTC. Translating it yields CASRAGSNYGYTF.

This chain links TRBV29-1 with TRBJ2-5, with 7 bases lining up with TRBD1. CDR1 is SQVTM, CDR2 ANQGSEA, per germline. Germline trimming cut 7 bases from V and 6 bases from J; bases unmatched to any gene: 11. The CDR3 has 13 amino acids. In DNA form, the CDR3 reads TGCAGCGCCGAGCTGTCAAGGGGGCAGACCCAGTACTTC. Residues: CSAELSRGQTQYF.

This clonotype was detected a few times. The gene calls are TRBV6-6 and TRBJ2-5; D not certain. Germline CDR1 and CDR2: MNHNY and SVGAGI (reference sequence). The CDR3 runs 14 residues. V shed 5 bases and J shed 7 bases, with 17 bases lying between them. The CDR3 here is CASSHSTPWGTQYF. DNA for the CDR3: TGTGCCAGCAGTCACAGCACCCCTTGGGGGACCCAGTACTTC.

The chain recombines TRBV11-1 with TRBJ1-4, with 7 positions matching TRBD1. Per germline, CDR1 SGHAT and CDR2 FQDESV (reference sequence). The junction had 12 bases not matched to a gene; V was cut back by 6 bases and J by 8 bases. The CDR3 length is 15 residues. CDR3 coding DNA: TGTGCCAGCAGTAAATACGGGACAGCTCAAGAAAAACTGTTTTTT. Encoded protein: CASSKYGTAQEKLFF.

The chain uses TRBV5-1 and TRBJ1-2; tentatively, D is TRBD1 (6 bases). The CDR3 runs to 16 residues. Trimming removed 1 base from V and 4 bases from J, with 17 bases in between. CDR1 is SGHRS, CDR2 YFSETQ, per germline. The CDR3 region is CASSLSGGASSYGYTF. The CDR3 DNA is TGCGCCAGCAGCTTGTCGGGGGGGGCATCGTCCTATGGCTACACCTTC.

J is TRBJ2-1 and V is TRBV20-1, with 8 nucleotides matching TRBD2. Per germline, CDR1 DFQATT and CDR2 SNEGSKA (reference sequence). The CDR3 has 18 amino acids. J lost 1 base, V lost 6 bases, and 17 bases had no gene match. The DNA of the CDR3 is TGCAGTGCCAGTGGTGGGCGGGAGGCGGCCAGTTCCTACAATGAGCAGTTCTTC. Protein product: CSASGGREAASSYNEQFF.

The CDR3 reads CASSPRLAVEQYF. The DNA of the CDR3 is TGTGCCAGCAGCCCGAGACTAGCGGTGGAGCAGTACTTC. V and J are TRBV7-2 and TRBJ2-5; 9 nucleotides align to TRBD2. Germline values: CDR1 SGHTA, CDR2 FQGNSA. V was clipped by 5 bases and J by 11 bases; unmatched bases: 9. This CDR3 region has 13 residues. Together with reference TRBV7-2 and TRBJ2-5, the CDR3 gives the full variable domain: GAGVSQSPSNKVTEKGKDVELRCDPISGHTALYWYRQSLGQGLEFLIYFQGNSAPDKSGLPSDRFSAERTGGSVSTLTIQRTQQEDSAVYLCASSPRLAVEQYFGPGTRLLVL.

The genes are TRBV7-9 and TRBJ2-4; maybe TRBD1 (6 bases). Germline V gene data show CDR1 as SEHNR and CDR2 as FQNEAQ (reference sequence). This CDR3 contains 18 residues. The V end lost 0 bases, the J end lost 1 base, and 16 bases lay between the germline ends. Written as DNA, the CDR3 is TGTGCCAGCAGCTTAGCTTCTGCAGGGGCGTTGGCCAAAAACATTCAGTACTTC. Translating it yields CASSLASAGALAKNIQYF. The whole variable domain, remainder taken from reference TRBV7-9 and TRBJ2-4, is DTGVSQNPRHKITKRGQNVTFRCDPISEHNRLYWYRQTLGQGPEFLTYFQNEAQLEKSRLLSDRFSAERPKGSFSTLEIQRTEQGDSAMYLCASSLASAGALAKNIQYFGAGTRLSVL.

This rearrangement joins TRBV15 to TRBJ2-3, with D uncertain. Germline V gene lookup returns CDR1 LNHNV and CDR2 YYDKDF (reference sequence). Trimming removed 0 bases from V and 0 bases from J, with 16 bases in between. This CDR3 has 18 amino acids. CDR3 region: CATSRDLGRTTSTDTQYF. CDR3 DNA sequence: TGTGCCACCAGCAGAGATCTTGGCAGAACCACTAGCACAGATACGCAGTATTTT.

CDR3 coding DNA: TGTGCCAGCAGTTACGGTGCGGGGGCCGGGGGTCAGACCCAGTACTTC. Residues: CASSYGAGAGGQTQYF. This chain links TRBV6-5 with TRBJ2-5; possibly TRBD2 for D (7 bases). The CDR3 has 16 amino acids. CDR1 is MNHEY and CDR2 is SVGAGI in the germline V gene. The V gene lost 2 bases and the J gene lost 6 bases, with 19 bases spanning the gap.

This sequence joins TRBV20-1 and TRBJ2-3; 9 positions match TRBD2. Unmatched junction bases numbered 12, after V lost 6 bases and J lost 8 bases. The CDR3 spans 14 residues. CDR1 DFQATT and CDR2 SNEGSKA come from the germline V gene (reference sequence). This CDR3 is CSASREGGSVTQYF. As DNA, the CDR3 is TGCAGTGCATCGCGGGAGGGGGGCTCTGTTACGCAGTATTTT.

The chain carries TRBV29-1 and TRBJ2-5; possible D gene TRBD1, 5 bases. V lost 6 bases and J lost 4, with 21 bases in between. The germline V gene encodes CDR1 SQVTM and CDR2 ANQGSEA. CDR3 length: 15 amino acids. The CDR3 reads CSVGQLTGSSETQYF. In DNA, the CDR3 is TGCAGCGTGGGGCAACTAACAGGATCGTCAGAGACCCAGTACTTC. Drawing the rest from reference TRBV29-1 and TRBJ2-5, the complete variable domain is SAVISQKPSRDICQRGTSLTIQCQVDSQVTMMFWYRQQPGQSLTLIATANQGSEATYESGFVIDKFPISRPNLTFSTLTVSNMSPEDSSIYLCSVGQLTGSSETQYFGPGTRLLVL.

In this sample, this clonotype turned up once. The rearrangement uses TRBV5-1 and TRBJ2-1, with D tentatively TRBD2 (6 bases). Looked up from germline, CDR1 is SGHRS and CDR2 is YFSETQ. The CDR3 has 17 residues. With 2 bases removed from V and 0 bases from J, the gap between germline ends came to 15 bases. The CDR3 coding sequence is TGCGCCAGCAGCTTCGGTGGGGGACTGAGCTCCTACAATGAGCAGTTCTTC. Residues: CASSFGGGLSSYNEQFF.

The chain links TRBV9 to TRBJ1-6, with TRBD1 matching over 7 bases. Trimming cost V 4 bases and J 5 bases; bases outside gene matches: 6. CDR3 length: 15 amino acids. CDR1 is SGDLS, CDR2 YYNGEE, per germline. The CDR3 DNA reads as TGTGCCAGCAGCCTCGAGACAGGGCATAATTCACCCCTCCACTTT. Translation: CASSLETGHNSPLHF.

This clonotype occurred a few times. The chain employs TRBV7-2 and TRBJ2-3; either TRBD1 or TRBD2 may fit D (5 bases each). Trimming shortened V by 5 bases and J by 2 bases, and 11 bases separated the two germline ends. Germline CDR1 and CDR2: SGHTA and FQGNSA. The CDR3 covers 14 residues. As DNA, the CDR3 is TGTGCCAGCAGCCACCGAGGGACCACAGATACGCAGTATTTT. Translation: CASSHRGTTDTQYF.

The chain links TRBV4-2 to TRBJ2-1; TRBD2 matches at 10 bases. V was pared by 0 bases and J by 0 bases, with 11 bases of the junction left unmatched. CDR3 length: 20 residues. The germline V gene encodes CDR1 LGHNA and CDR2 YNFKEQ. This CDR3 reads CASSQDPRSGRALSYNEQFF. DNA of the CDR3: TGTGCCAGCAGCCAAGATCCCCGCAGCGGGAGGGCCCTCTCCTACAATGAGCAGTTCTTC.

The V and J genes are TRBV12-3 or TRBV12-4 and TRBJ2-3; 10 nucleotides agree with TRBD1. The ends lost 5 bases at V and 5 bases at J; junction bases unmatched: 10. The CDR3 is made up of 16 amino acids. CDR3: CASSPGTGVQGDTQYF. The DNA of the CDR3 is TGTGCCAGCAGTCCCGGGACAGGGGTACAGGGAGATACGCAGTATTTT.